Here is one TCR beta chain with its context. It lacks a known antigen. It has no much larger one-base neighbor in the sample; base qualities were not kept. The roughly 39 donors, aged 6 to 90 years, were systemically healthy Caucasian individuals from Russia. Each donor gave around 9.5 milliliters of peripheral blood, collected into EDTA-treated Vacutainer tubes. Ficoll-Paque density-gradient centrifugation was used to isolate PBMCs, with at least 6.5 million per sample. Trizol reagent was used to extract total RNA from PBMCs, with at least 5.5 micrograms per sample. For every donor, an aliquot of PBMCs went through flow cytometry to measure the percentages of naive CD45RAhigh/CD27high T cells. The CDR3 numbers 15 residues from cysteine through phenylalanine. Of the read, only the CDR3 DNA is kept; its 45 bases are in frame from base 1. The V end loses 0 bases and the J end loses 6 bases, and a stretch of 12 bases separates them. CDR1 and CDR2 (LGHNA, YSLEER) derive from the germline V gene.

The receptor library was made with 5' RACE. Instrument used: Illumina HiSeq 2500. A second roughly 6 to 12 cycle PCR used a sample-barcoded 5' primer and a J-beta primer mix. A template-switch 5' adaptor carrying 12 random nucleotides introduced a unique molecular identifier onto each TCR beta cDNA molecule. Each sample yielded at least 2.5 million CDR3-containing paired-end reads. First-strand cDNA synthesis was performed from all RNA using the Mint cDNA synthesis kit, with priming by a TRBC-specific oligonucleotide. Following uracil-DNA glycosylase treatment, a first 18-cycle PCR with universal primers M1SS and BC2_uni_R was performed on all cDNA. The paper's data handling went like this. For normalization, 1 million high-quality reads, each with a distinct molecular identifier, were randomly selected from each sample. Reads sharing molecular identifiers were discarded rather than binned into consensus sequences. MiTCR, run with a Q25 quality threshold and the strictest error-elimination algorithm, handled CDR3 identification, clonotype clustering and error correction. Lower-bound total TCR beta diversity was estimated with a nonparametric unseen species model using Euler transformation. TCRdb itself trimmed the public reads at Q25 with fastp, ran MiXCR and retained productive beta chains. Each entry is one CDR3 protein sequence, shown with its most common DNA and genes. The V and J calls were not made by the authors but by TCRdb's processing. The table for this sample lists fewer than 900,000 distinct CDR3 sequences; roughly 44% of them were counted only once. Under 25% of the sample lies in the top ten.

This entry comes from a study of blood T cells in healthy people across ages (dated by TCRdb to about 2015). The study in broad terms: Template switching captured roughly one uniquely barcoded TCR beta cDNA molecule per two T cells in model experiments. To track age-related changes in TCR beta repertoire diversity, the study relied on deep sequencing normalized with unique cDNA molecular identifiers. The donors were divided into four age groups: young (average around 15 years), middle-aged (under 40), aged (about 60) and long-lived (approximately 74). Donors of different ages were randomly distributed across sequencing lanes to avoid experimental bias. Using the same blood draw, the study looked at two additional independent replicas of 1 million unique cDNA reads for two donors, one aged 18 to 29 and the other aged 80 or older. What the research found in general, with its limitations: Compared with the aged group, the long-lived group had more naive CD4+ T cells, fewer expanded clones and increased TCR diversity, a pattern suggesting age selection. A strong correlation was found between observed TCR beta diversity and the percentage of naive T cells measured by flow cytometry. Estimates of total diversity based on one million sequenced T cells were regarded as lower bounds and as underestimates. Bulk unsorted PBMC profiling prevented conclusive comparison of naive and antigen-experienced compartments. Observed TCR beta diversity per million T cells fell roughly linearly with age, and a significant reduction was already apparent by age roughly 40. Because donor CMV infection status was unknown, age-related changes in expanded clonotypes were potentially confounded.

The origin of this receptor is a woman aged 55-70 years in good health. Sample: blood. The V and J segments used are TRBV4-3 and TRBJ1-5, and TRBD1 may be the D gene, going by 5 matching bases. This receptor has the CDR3 CASSQDYGARQPQHF. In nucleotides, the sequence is TGCGCCAGCAGCCAAGATTATGGGGCCCGTCAGCCCCAGCATTTT.